What follows are 5 T cell receptor beta chains derived from one specimen sequenced in a study of CD8 T cells in ankylosing spondylitis. TCRdb processed the 5' RACE reads anew with MiXCR; each CDR3 protein has one entry. This table has 350,000 or so distinct CDR3 sequences, around a tenth appearing once. Sequencing input: blood, either unsorted or a sorted T cell fraction (not recorded which). These receptors were obtained from a female donor with ankylosing spondylitis or in good health (not recorded which).

This clonotype has at least ten counts. Since a much larger clone is just one base distant, this may be a read error. The chain employs TRBV20-1 and TRBJ2-7, with D possibly being TRBD1 (6 bases). The V and J ends lost 0 bases and 5 bases respectively, with 20 bases between them. The CDR3 is 16 amino acids. CDR1 DFQATT and CDR2 SNEGSKA come from the germline V gene (reference sequence). The CDR3 nucleotides read TGCAGTGCTAGAGACCTGGTGAGGGGGACAAGGCACGAGCAGTACTTC. Protein: CSARDLVRGTRHEQYF.

This clonotype was observed at least ten times. This rearrangement joins TRBV7-9 to TRBJ2-3; weak D call: TRBD1 (6 bases). Germline values: CDR1 SEHNR, CDR2 FQNEAQ (reference sequence). Trimming left V 5 bases short and J 7 bases short, with 16 bases between. The CDR3 extends over 14 amino acids. The DNA for the CDR3 is TGTGCCAGCAGCCCCCCTGGGGGCCCCAATACGCAGTATTTT. It codes for CASSPPGGPNTQYF. Full variable domain (outside the CDR3, taken from reference TRBV7-9 and TRBJ2-3): DTGVSQNPRHKITKRGQNVTFRCDPISEHNRLYWYRQTLGQGPEFLTYFQNEAQLEKSRLLSDRFSAERPKGSFSTLEIQRTEQGDSAMYLCASSPPGGPNTQYFGPGTRLTVL.

The V call is TRBV11-2, the J call TRBJ2-2; 11 nucleotides line up with TRBD2. CDR1 and CDR2 from the germline V gene are SGHAT and FQNNGV. The CDR3 spans 16 residues. Trimming at V came to 6 bases and at J to 5 bases, leaving 8 bases not matched to a gene. The CDR3 nucleotides are TGTGCCAGCAGGCTAGCGGGAGGACGAGGGACCGGGGAGCTGTTTTTT. Encoded protein: CASRLAGGRGTGELFF.

This clonotype was picked up many times. J is TRBJ1-1 and V is TRBV5-1; no firm D call. Trimming took 2 bases from V and 5 from J, leaving 10 bases between them. The germline CDR1 and CDR2 sequences are SGHRS and YFSETQ. The CDR3 runs to 13 residues. The CDR3 protein is CASSLGEWTEAFF. The CDR3 DNA sequence: TGCGCCAGCAGCTTAGGTGAATGGACTGAAGCTTTCTTT. Combining the CDR3 with reference TRBV5-1 and TRBJ1-1 gives the whole variable domain KAGVTQTPRYLIKTRGQQVTLSCSPISGHRSVSWYQQTPGQGLQFLFEYFSETQRNKGNFPGRFSGRQFSNSRSEMNVSTLELGDSALYLCASSLGEWTEAFFGQGTRLTVV.

This clonotype was seen at least ten times. The chain uses TRBV12-3 or TRBV12-4 and TRBJ2-7; maybe TRBD2 (5 bases). The CDR3 is 12 amino acids. The V end lost 6 bases, the J end lost 3 bases, and 9 bases lay between the germline ends. The CDR3 coding sequence is TGTGCCAGCAGCCCTACTAGCTACGAGCAGTACTTC. As protein: CASSPTSYEQYF.